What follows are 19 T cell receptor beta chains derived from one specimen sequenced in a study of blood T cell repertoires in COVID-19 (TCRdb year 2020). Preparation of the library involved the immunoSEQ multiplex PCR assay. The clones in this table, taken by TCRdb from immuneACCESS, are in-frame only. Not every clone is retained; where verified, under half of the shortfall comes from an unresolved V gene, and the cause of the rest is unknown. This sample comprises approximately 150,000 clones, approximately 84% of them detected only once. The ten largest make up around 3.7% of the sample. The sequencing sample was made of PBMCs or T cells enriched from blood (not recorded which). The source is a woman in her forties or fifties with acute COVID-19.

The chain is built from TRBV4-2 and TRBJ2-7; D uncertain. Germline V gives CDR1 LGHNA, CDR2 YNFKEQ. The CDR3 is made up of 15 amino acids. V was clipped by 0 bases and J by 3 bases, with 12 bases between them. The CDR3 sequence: CASSQDVVTVYEQYF. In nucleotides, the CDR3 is TGTGCCAGCAGCCAAGATGTCGTAACTGTCTACGAGCAGTACTTC.

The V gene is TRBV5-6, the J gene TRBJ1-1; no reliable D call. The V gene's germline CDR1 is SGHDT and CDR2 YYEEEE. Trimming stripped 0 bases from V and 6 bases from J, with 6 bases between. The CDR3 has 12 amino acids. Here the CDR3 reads CASSLDRSEAFF. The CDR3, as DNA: TGTGCCAGCAGCTTGGACCGGTCTGAAGCTTTCTTT.

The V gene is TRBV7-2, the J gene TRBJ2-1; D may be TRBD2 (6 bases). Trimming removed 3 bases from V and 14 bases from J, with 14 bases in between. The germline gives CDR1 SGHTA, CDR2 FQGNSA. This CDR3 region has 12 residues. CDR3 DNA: TGTGCCAGCAGCTTTGAGGCGGGGATGGAGTTCTTC. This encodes CASSFEAGMEFF.

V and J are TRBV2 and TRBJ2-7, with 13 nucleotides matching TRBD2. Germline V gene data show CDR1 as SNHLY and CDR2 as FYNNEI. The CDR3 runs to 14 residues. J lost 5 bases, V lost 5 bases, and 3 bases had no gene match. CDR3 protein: CASSPTSGRNEQYF. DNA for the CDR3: TGTGCCAGCAGTCCGACTAGCGGGAGGAACGAGCAGTACTTC.

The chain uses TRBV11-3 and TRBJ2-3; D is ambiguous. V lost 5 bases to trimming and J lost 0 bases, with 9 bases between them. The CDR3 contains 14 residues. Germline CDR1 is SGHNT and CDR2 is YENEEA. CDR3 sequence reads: CASSHWRSTDTQYF. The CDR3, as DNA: TGTGCCAGCAGCCATTGGCGGAGCACAGATACGCAGTATTTT.

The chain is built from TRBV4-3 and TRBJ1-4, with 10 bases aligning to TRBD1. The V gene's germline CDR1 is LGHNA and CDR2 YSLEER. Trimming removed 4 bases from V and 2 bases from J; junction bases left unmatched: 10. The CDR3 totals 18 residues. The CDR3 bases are TGCGCCAGCAGCCGAGGACAGGGGGGGGTTTTGACTAATGAAAAACTGTTTTTT. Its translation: CASSRGQGGVLTNEKLFF.

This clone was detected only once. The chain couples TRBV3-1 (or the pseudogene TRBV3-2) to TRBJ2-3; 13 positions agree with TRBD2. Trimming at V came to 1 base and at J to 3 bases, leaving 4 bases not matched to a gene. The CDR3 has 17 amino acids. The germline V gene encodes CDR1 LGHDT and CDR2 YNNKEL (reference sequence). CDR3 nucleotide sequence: TGTGCCAGCAGCCAAGGGACTAGCGGGAGCGGGACAGATACGCAGTATTTT. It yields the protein CASSQGTSGSGTDTQYF.

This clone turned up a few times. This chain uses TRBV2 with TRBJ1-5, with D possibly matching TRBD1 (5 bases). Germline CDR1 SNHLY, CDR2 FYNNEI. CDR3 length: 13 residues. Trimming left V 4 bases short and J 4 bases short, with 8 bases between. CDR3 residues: CASSGQINQPQHF. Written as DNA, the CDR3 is TGTGCCAGCAGTGGACAGATTAATCAGCCCCAGCATTTT.

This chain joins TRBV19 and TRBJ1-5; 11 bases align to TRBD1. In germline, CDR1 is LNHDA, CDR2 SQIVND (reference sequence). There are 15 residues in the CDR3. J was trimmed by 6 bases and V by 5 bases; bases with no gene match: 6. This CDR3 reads CASSGTGGGGQPQHF. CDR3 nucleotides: TGTGCCAGTAGTGGGACAGGGGGGGGAGGTCAGCCCCAGCATTTT.

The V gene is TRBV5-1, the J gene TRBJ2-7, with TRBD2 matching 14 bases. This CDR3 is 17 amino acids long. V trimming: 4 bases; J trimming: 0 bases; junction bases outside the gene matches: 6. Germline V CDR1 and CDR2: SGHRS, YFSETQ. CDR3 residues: CASSPEGLAGASYEQYF. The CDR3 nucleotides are TGCGCCAGCAGCCCGGAGGGACTAGCGGGGGCCTCCTACGAGCAGTACTTC.

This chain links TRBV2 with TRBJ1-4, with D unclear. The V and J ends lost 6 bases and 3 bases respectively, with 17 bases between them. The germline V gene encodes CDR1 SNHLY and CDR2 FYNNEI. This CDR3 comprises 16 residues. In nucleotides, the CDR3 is TGTGCCAGCAGATCTACAGTTCAGAGCTCTAATGAAAAACTGTTTTTT. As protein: CASRSTVQSSNEKLFF.

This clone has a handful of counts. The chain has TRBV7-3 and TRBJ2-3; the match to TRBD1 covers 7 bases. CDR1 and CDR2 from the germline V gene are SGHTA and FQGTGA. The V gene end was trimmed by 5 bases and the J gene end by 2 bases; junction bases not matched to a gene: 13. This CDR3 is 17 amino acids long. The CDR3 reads CASSVQGLGLATDTQYF. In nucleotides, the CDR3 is TGTGCCAGCAGCGTACAGGGGTTGGGCTTAGCCACAGATACGCAGTATTTT.

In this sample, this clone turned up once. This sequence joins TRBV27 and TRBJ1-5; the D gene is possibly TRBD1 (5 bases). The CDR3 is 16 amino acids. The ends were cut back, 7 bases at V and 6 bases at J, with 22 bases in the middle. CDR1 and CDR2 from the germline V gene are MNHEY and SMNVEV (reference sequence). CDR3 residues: CASTIRAREGFQPQHF. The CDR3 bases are TGTGCCAGCACCATCCGGGCCAGGGAGGGTTTTCAGCCCCAGCATTTT.

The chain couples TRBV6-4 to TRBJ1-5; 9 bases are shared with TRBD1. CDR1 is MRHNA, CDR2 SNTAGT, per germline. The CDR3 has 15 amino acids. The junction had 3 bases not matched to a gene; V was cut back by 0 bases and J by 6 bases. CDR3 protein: CASSDSGQGRQPQHF. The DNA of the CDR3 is TGTGCCAGCAGTGACTCGGGACAGGGTCGTCAGCCCCAGCATTTT.

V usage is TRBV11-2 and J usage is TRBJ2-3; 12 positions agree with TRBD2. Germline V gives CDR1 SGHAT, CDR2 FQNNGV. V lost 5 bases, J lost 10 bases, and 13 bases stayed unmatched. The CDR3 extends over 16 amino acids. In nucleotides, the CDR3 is TGTGCCAGCAGCCCCCCACTAGCGGGAGGAGCCTTGGCGCAGTATTTT. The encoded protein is CASSPPLAGGALAQYF.

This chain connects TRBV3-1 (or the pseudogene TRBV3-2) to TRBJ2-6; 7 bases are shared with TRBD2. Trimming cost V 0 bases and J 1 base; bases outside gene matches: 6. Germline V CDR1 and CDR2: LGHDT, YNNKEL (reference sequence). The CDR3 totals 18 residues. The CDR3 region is CASSQEVVSGSGANVLTF. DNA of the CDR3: TGTGCCAGCAGCCAAGAGGTCGTTAGCGGGTCTGGGGCCAACGTCCTGACTTTC.

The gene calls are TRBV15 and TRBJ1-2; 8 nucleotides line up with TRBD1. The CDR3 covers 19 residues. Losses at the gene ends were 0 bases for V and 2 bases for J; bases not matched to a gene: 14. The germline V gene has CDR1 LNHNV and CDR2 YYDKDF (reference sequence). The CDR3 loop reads CATSRDRTLRAGGNYGYTF. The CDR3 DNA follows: TGTGCCACCAGCAGAGATCGTACCCTCAGGGCAGGGGGCAACTATGGCTACACCTTC.

CDR3 in amino acids: CATSARLAIGGELFF. The DNA of the CDR3 is TGTGCCACCTCCGCCCGACTAGCGATCGGCGGGGAGCTGTTTTTT. The chain recombines TRBV27 with TRBJ2-2; 8 bases line up with TRBD2. Losses at the gene ends were 10 bases for V and 7 bases for J; bases not matched to a gene: 14. In germline, CDR1 is MNHEY, CDR2 SMNVEV (reference sequence). The CDR3 consists of 15 residues.

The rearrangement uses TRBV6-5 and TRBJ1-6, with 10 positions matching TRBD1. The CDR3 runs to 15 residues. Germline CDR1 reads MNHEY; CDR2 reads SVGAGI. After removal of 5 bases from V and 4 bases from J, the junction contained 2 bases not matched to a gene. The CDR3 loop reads CASSQGQGYNSPLHF. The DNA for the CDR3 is TGTGCCAGCAGTCAGGGACAGGGGTATAATTCACCCCTCCACTTT.